One sample yielded the 25 T cell receptor beta chains listed below, sequenced in a study of a mutant IDH1 vaccine in newly diagnosed glioma. Produced via immunoSEQ multiplex PCR; TCRdb's table is partial and in-frame only. The table includes nearly 35,000 clones, about 80% detected once. Stated time point: week 5, during vaccination. Topical imiquimod accompanied each vaccine dose, which consisted of 300 ug of mutant IDH1 20-mer peptide. These receptors are not linked to any known antigen. This material consisted of PBMCs, taken from a glioma patient whose treatment included an IDH1 peptide vaccine. These receptors came from a man between 25 and 39 years old with glioma.

In this sample, this clone turned up once. V and J are TRBV10-3 and TRBJ2-5; D possibly corresponds to TRBD1 (5 bases). The CDR3 length is 14 residues. The V gene lost 0 bases and the J gene lost 5 bases, with 10 bases spanning the gap. Germline V CDR1 and CDR2: ENHRY, SYGVKD. The CDR3, as DNA: TGTGCCATCAGTGAGTCCGGGCCAGGGGAGACCCAGTACTTC. The encoded protein is CAISESGPGETQYF.

This chain connects TRBV28 to TRBJ2-1; 10 bases align to TRBD2. The CDR3 is 15 amino acids. The V segment lost 6 bases and the J segment 12 bases; nucleotides outside the gene matches: 14. CDR1 and CDR2 from the germline V gene are MDHEN and SYDVKM. CDR3 nucleotide sequence: TGTGCCAGCAGCACTAGCGGGACTATTATCGGATGGCAGTTCTTC. This codes for CASSTSGTIIGWQFF.

The rearrangement links TRBV30 to TRBJ2-3, with TRBD1 identical over 8 bases. Germline loops: CDR1 GTSNPN, CDR2 SVGIG (reference sequence). The CDR3 extends over 14 amino acids. Trimming cost V 1 base and J 2 bases; bases outside gene matches: 2. The CDR3 sequence is CAWSAGQVTDTQYF. The CDR3 DNA sequence: TGTGCCTGGAGTGCGGGACAGGTCACAGATACGCAGTATTTT.

This clone was counted only a few times. This chain connects TRBV7-3 to TRBJ2-3; D possibly corresponds to TRBD1 (6 bases). Germline assignment: CDR1 SGHTA and CDR2 FQGTGA. The CDR3 consists of 15 residues. The V end lost 1 base, the J end lost 3 bases, and 11 bases lay between the germline ends. The CDR3 reads CASSLRAGETDTQYF. The CDR3 region has the DNA TGTGCCAGCAGCTTAAGGGCAGGGGAAACAGATACGCAGTATTTT.

This chain joins TRBV29-1 and TRBJ1-5, with unresolved D. Germline values: CDR1 SQVTM, CDR2 ANQGSEA. V lost 5 bases to trimming and J lost 5 bases, with 10 bases between them. The CDR3 has 12 amino acids. DNA for the CDR3: TGCAGCGTTATGGATCCGCATCAGCCCCAGCATTTT. This gives the protein CSVMDPHQPQHF. The full variable domain, with the rest looked up from reference TRBV29-1 and TRBJ1-5, is SAVISQKPSRDICQRGTSLTIQCQVDSQVTMMFWYRQQPGQSLTLIATANQGSEATYESGFVIDKFPISRPNLTFSTLTVSNMSPEDSSIYLCSVMDPHQPQHFGDGTRLSIL.

This chain joins TRBV14 and TRBJ2-2; D not certain. Trimming stripped 0 bases from V and 0 bases from J, with 5 bases between. The germline CDR1 and CDR2 sequences are SGHDN and FVKESK. This CDR3 comprises 15 residues. CDR3 in amino acids: CASSQERTNTGELFF. Here the CDR3 DNA reads TGTGCCAGCAGCCAAGAACGGACGAACACCGGGGAGCTGTTTTTT.

The rearrangement uses TRBV18 and TRBJ2-2; D is unresolved. The length of the CDR3 is 13 residues. Germline V gene sequence: CDR1 KGHSH, CDR2 LQKENI. Trimming stripped 1 base from V and 5 bases from J, with 5 bases between. In nucleotides, the CDR3 is TGTGCCAGCTCACCACTAGGGACCGGGGAGCTGTTTTTT. Translation gives CASSPLGTGELFF.

In this sample, this clone turned up a few times. The chain has TRBV19 and TRBJ2-7; D not resolved. Deletions cut 4 bases from V and 0 bases from J, with 10 bases between. CDR1 and CDR2 from the germline V gene are LNHDA and SQIVND (reference sequence). There are 14 residues in the CDR3. The CDR3 DNA reads TGTGCCAGTAGTAGAACATCAAACTCCTACGAGCAGTACTTC. This codes for CASSRTSNSYEQYF.

V is TRBV15 and J is TRBJ2-1; 12 nucleotides line up with TRBD2. The germline V gene has CDR1 LNHNV and CDR2 YYDKDF (reference sequence). The junction had 3 bases not matched to a gene; V was cut back by 3 bases and J by 9 bases. The CDR3 loop spans 14 amino acids. The CDR3 DNA reads as TGTGCCACCAGCAGGACTAGCGGGAGTAGTGAGCAGTTCTTC. This encodes CATSRTSGSSEQFF.

V is TRBV11-2 and J is TRBJ2-3; the match to TRBD2 covers 9 bases. This CDR3 comprises 18 residues. Per germline, CDR1 SGHAT and CDR2 FQNNGV. V dropped 3 bases and J dropped 0; count of bases not matched to a gene: 10. CDR3 protein: CASSFVRGGGSSTDTQYF. The CDR3 coding sequence is TGTGCCAGCAGCTTTGTGCGCGGGGGGGGATCTAGCACAGATACGCAGTATTTT.

The chain is built from TRBV5-6 and TRBJ2-5; possible D gene TRBD1, 6 bases. V was trimmed by 0 bases and J by 5 bases, leaving 14 bases between them. The CDR3 length is 15 residues. Per germline, CDR1 SGHDT and CDR2 YYEEEE. CDR3 DNA: TGTGCCAGCAGCTTGGTTGGGGGCCAAGTGGAGACCCAGTACTTC. Protein sequence: CASSLVGGQVETQYF. The entire variable domain, with the rest obtained from reference TRBV5-6 and TRBJ2-5, is as follows: DAGVTQSPTHLIKTRGQQVTLRCSPKSGHDTVSWYQQALGQGPQFIFQYYEEEERQRGNFPDRFSGHQFPNYSSELNVNALLLGDSALYLCASSLVGGQVETQYFGPGTRLLVL.

The chain combines TRBV5-1 with TRBJ2-7; the match to TRBD1 covers 7 bases. Trimming removed 4 bases from V and 4 bases from J; junction bases left unmatched: 5. CDR1 is SGHRS and CDR2 is YFSETQ in the germline V gene. The CDR3 length is 13 residues. The CDR3 nucleotides are TGCGCCAGCAGCAGGGACAGTCAGTACGAGCAGTACTTC. This translates into CASSRDSQYEQYF.

The genes are TRBV6-5 and TRBJ2-7; possibly TRBD1 for D (6 bases). V lost 6 bases and J lost 2, with 14 bases in between. The CDR3 totals 14 residues. Looked up from germline, CDR1 is MNHEY and CDR2 is SVGAGI. In DNA, the CDR3 is TGTGCCAGCAGCATCACAGGGAACCCCTACGAGCAGTACTTC. Translated: CASSITGNPYEQYF.

This clone was observed a handful of times. The genes are TRBV29-1 and TRBJ1-1; no definite D call. In germline, CDR1 is SQVTM, CDR2 ANQGSEA. The length of the CDR3 is 9 residues. Trimming stripped 4 bases from V and 6 bases from J, with 3 bases between. CDR3 nucleotides: TGCAGCGTTGGCGCTGAAGCTTTCTTT. Translating it yields CSVGAEAFF.

This clone was observed a few times. The chain joins TRBV30 to TRBJ1-5; TRBD1 aligns across 9 bases. The CDR3 consists of 14 residues. Losses at the gene ends were 7 bases for V and 5 bases for J; bases not matched to a gene: 9. Looked up from germline, CDR1 is GTSNPN and CDR2 is SVGIG (reference sequence). CDR3 residues: CASQTGGRDQPQHF. In DNA, the CDR3 is TGTGCCTCCCAGACAGGGGGTAGGGATCAGCCCCAGCATTTT. The variable domain in full, completed from reference TRBV30 and TRBJ1-5, reads SQTIHQWPATLVQPVGSPLSLECTVEGTSNPNLYWYRQAAGRGLQLLFYSVGIGQISSEVPQNLSASRPQDRQFILSSKKLLLSDSGFYLCASQTGGRDQPQHFGDGTRLSIL.

The V gene is TRBV7-2, the J gene TRBJ2-3; 11 bases map to TRBD2. The J segment lost 0 bases and the V segment lost 4 bases, leaving 6 bases of the junction unmatched. This CDR3 contains 17 residues. Germline assignment: CDR1 SGHTA and CDR2 FQGNSA. The CDR3 DNA sequence: TGTGCCAGCAGCTCACGGGGACTAGCGGCTAGCACAGATACGCAGTATTTT. Translation gives CASSSRGLAASTDTQYF.

This sequence joins TRBV28 and TRBJ1-4, with a possible D match to TRBD1 (6 bases). Germline assignment: CDR1 MDHEN and CDR2 SYDVKM. The CDR3 length is 15 residues. V was pared by 5 bases and J by 6 bases, with 16 bases between. The CDR3 nucleotides read TGTGCCAGCAGTCTTACAGGGTGGGAAGATGAAAAACTGTTTTTT. It codes for CASSLTGWEDEKLFF. The whole variable domain, filled in from reference TRBV28 and TRBJ1-4, reads DVKVTQSSRYLVKRTGEKVFLECVQDMDHENMFWYRQDPGLGLRLIYFSYDVKMKEKGDIPEGYSVSREKKERFSLILESASTNQTSMYLCASSLTGWEDEKLFFGSGTQLSVL.

The rearrangement links TRBV4-2 to TRBJ1-2; D uncertain. In germline, CDR1 is LGHNA, CDR2 YNFKEQ. The CDR3 has 14 residues. With 0 bases removed from V and 3 bases from J, the gap between germline ends came to 8 bases. CDR3 residues: CASSQERQDYGYTF. The CDR3 DNA follows: TGTGCCAGCAGCCAAGAGCGGCAGGACTATGGCTACACCTTC.

DNA of the CDR3: TGTGCCAGCAGCCAAGAATTGGCCGATGGCTACACCTTC. This codes for CASSQELADGYTF. The chain uses TRBV6-5 and TRBJ1-2; D uncertain. Germline CDR1 and CDR2: MNHEY and SVGAGI. This CDR3 has 13 residues. V was clipped by 6 bases and J by 6 bases, with 14 bases between them.

This chain connects TRBV19 to TRBJ1-2; D is uncertain. V dropped 7 bases and J dropped 2 bases, with 17 bases sitting between them. The CDR3 extends over 15 amino acids. The germline V gene has CDR1 LNHDA and CDR2 SQIVND (reference sequence). The CDR3 DNA reads as TGTGCCAGTACCTCCATCGTAGAACTCAACTATGGCTACACCTTC. Translated, it gives CASTSIVELNYGYTF.

The V and J genes are TRBV19 and TRBJ2-3; D is uncertain. The CDR3 has 14 amino acids. Between the trimmed V and J ends, which lost 4 bases and 3 bases, there was a span of 11 bases. Germline lookup yields CDR1 LNHDA and CDR2 SQIVND (reference sequence). Written as DNA, the CDR3 is TGTGCCAGTAGTAAACTACTATATACAGATACGCAGTATTTT. It translates to CASSKLLYTDTQYF.

V gene TRBV5-1 combines with J gene TRBJ2-7; 12 bases fit TRBD1. The J segment lost 6 bases and the V segment lost 4 bases, leaving 8 bases of the junction unmatched. The germline gives CDR1 SGHRS, CDR2 YFSETQ. CDR3 length: 15 residues. CDR3 amino acids: CASSHPGQGALEQYF. Written as DNA, the CDR3 is TGCGCCAGCAGCCACCCGGGACAGGGGGCCCTCGAGCAGTACTTC.

J is TRBJ1-4 and V is TRBV6-1; D remains unclear. The germline V gene has CDR1 MNHNS and CDR2 SASEGT. CDR3 length: 15 amino acids. V lost 2 bases and J 7 bases, leaving 14 bases between the germline ends. CDR3 amino acids: CASSEPAVGSEKLFF. The CDR3 DNA reads as TGTGCCAGCAGTGAACCGGCCGTGGGCTCTGAAAAACTGTTTTTT.

The genes are TRBV30 and TRBJ1-2; no firm D call. The V end was cut by 0 bases, the J end by 5 bases, with 7 bases between. This CDR3 has 12 amino acids. Germline CDR1 and CDR2: GTSNPN and SVGIG (reference sequence). CDR3 amino acids: CAWSVMAYGYTF. The CDR3 DNA sequence: TGTGCCTGGAGTGTAATGGCGTATGGCTACACCTTC.

The chain employs TRBV30 and TRBJ2-2; possibly TRBD1 for D (5 bases). The CDR3 runs to 14 residues. Germline V gives CDR1 GTSNPN, CDR2 SVGIG (reference sequence). V was shortened by 0 bases and J by 3 bases, with 8 bases between the two germline ends. Here the CDR3 DNA reads TGTGCCTGGAGTGTGACAGCTTACACCGGGGAGCTGTTTTTT. Amino acids: CAWSVTAYTGELFF.